This T cell receptor beta chain was captured by sequencing in a study of T-cell memory formation after mild COVID-19. As for the study in general: TCR clustering was largely donor specific.

Study results and limitations: There were some responding clones in pre-infection memory, which suggested that cross-reactive memory had joined. There was no confirmation that second-wave clones peaking on day 37 were SARS-CoV-2 specific. Whereas later expanders leaned CD4+, clones contracting day 15 to 85 showed a balanced CD4/CD8 makeup.

TCRdb reprocessed the 5' RACE reads via MiXCR and lists one record per CDR3 protein. The sample yields a few hundred thousand distinct CDR3 sequences, roughly 19% seen once. About this clonotype itself: The antigen remains undetermined.

The sample was PBMCs or a T cell subset sorted from them (not recorded which). This receptor was obtained from a man between 18 and 29 years old who had mild COVID-19 (a few samples of this study predate the infection). Cell type and time point are not known.

The CDR3 DNA is TGTGCCAGCAGTGAATTGGGGGGATCCGGGGAGCTGTTTTTT. Translating it yields CASSELGGSGELFF. The rearrangement links TRBV25-1 to TRBJ2-2, with D possibly being TRBD2 (6 bases). From germline, CDR1 is MGHDK and CDR2 SYGVNS. The CDR3 extends over 14 amino acids. V was pared by 1 base and J by 6 bases, with 9 bases between.